This passage covers 18 T cell receptor beta chains from one sample sequenced in a study of radiotherapy plus CTLA-4 blockade in lung cancer. Repertoires were generated with immunoSEQ multiplex PCR, while TCRdb's copy carries only in-frame clones and drops some. This sample carries tens of thousands of clones, 70% to 85% of them seen once, and the ten largest clones take approximately 15%. Sample: peripheral blood, taken from a patient treated with radiotherapy plus ipilimumab. These receptors all come from a human donor with non-small cell lung cancer who had a complete response to radiotherapy plus ipilimumab.

The gene calls are TRBV7-8 and TRBJ2-2, with D perhaps matching TRBD1 (7 bases). Germline CDR1 and CDR2: SGHVS and FQNEAQ. Trimming pared 6 bases from V and 6 bases from J, leaving 14 bases between. CDR3 length: 14 residues. In DNA, the CDR3 is TGTGCCAGCAGGAAACAGGGGAGGCCCGGGGAGCTGTTTTTT. This gives the protein CASRKQGRPGELFF.

The chain has TRBV2 and TRBJ2-5, with TRBD2 matching over 9 bases. V was clipped by 1 base and J by 3 bases; unmatched bases: 0. The CDR3 length is 14 residues. Per the germline V gene, CDR1 is SNHLY and CDR2 is FYNNEI. CDR3 sequence reads: CASSEVAGEETQYF. The CDR3 region has the DNA TGTGCCAGCAGTGAAGTAGCGGGAGAAGAGACCCAGTACTTC.

The V call is TRBV7-2, the J call TRBJ2-3, with 7 bases lining up with TRBD2. The V gene's germline CDR1 is SGHTA and CDR2 FQGNSA. The J segment lost 6 bases and the V segment lost 8 bases, leaving 11 bases of the junction unmatched. The CDR3 spans 14 residues. This CDR3 is CASSITGGGDTQYF. The DNA for the CDR3 is TGTGCCAGCTCTATAACGGGGGGAGGCGATACGCAGTATTTT.

The count of this clone is one. The chain links TRBV27 to TRBJ1-2; possible D gene TRBD1, 6 bases. Looked up from germline, CDR1 is MNHEY and CDR2 is SMNVEV (reference sequence). The CDR3 loop spans 13 amino acids. The ends were cut back, 2 bases at V and 6 bases at J, with 10 bases in the middle. The CDR3 spells CASSLTRGDGYTF. DNA for the CDR3: TGTGCCAGCAGTTTAACCAGGGGAGATGGCTACACCTTC.

The chain has TRBV30 and TRBJ1-1, with 7 bases identical to TRBD1. Germline CDR1 GTSNPN, CDR2 SVGIG (reference sequence). V gave up 8 bases and J gave up 5 bases; unmatched junction bases: 11. CDR3 length: 13 residues. This CDR3 is CAGTARGWTEAFF. In DNA form, the CDR3 reads TGTGCCGGGACAGCAAGAGGGTGGACTGAAGCTTTCTTT.

V gene TRBV18 combines with J gene TRBJ1-1; D is possibly TRBD1 (5 bases). Trimming removed 4 bases at V and 0 bases at J, with 12 bases between. Germline-derived CDR1 and CDR2 are KGHSH and LQKENI. This CDR3 contains 15 residues. CDR3 in amino acids: CASSRTTALNTEAFF. The CDR3 nucleotides read TGTGCCAGCTCACGTACGACAGCCTTGAACACTGAAGCTTTCTTT.

The table lists this clone with a few counts. The J gene is TRBJ1-6, the V gene TRBV5-6; 9 positions agree with TRBD1. V lost 1 base to trimming and J lost 8 bases; unmatched junction nucleotides: 1. The germline V gene has CDR1 SGHDT and CDR2 YYEEEE. The CDR3 covers 14 residues. In nucleotides, the CDR3 is TGTGCCAGCAGCTTGCGGACAGGGGATTCACCCCTCCACTTT. It encodes CASSLRTGDSPLHF.

The CDR3 loop reads CASSRGTSGTYNEQFF. CDR3 sequence (DNA): TGTGCCAGCTCCCGAGGGACTAGCGGGACCTACAATGAGCAGTTCTTC. The chain uses TRBV27 and TRBJ2-1; 13 nucleotides match TRBD2. Trimming cost V 8 bases and J 2 bases; bases outside gene matches: 6. The CDR3 is 16 amino acids. CDR1 and CDR2 (germline): MNHEY, SMNVEV (reference sequence).

The chain links TRBV7-2 to TRBJ2-7, with a tentative D call TRBD1 (6 bases). The germline V gene has CDR1 SGHTA and CDR2 FQGNSA. Trimming took 1 base from V and 2 from J, leaving 12 bases between them. CDR3 size: 15 residues. In DNA, the CDR3 is TGTGCCAGCAGCTTAGTTGGCCAGGGGACCTACGAGCAGTACTTC. Its translation is CASSLVGQGTYEQYF.

About this clone itself: Other DNA sequences in this specimen translate into the identical CDR3. The V call is TRBV7-9, the J call TRBJ2-5, with 10 bases aligning to TRBD2. With 8 bases clipped from V and 7 bases from J, the junction kept 13 bases outside the gene matches. Germline CDR1 SEHNR, CDR2 FQNEAQ (reference sequence). The CDR3 consists of 15 residues. The CDR3 loop is CASGGLAGAGGTQYF. CDR3 DNA sequence: TGTGCCAGCGGGGGGCTAGCGGGAGCTGGTGGGACCCAGTACTTC.

V usage is TRBV30 and J usage is TRBJ2-7; maybe TRBD1 (5 bases). Looked up from germline, CDR1 is GTSNPN and CDR2 is SVGIG (reference sequence). Trimming stripped 4 bases from V and 4 bases from J, with 11 bases between. The CDR3 runs to 12 residues. CDR3 in amino acids: CAWNVGPYEQYV. CDR3 in DNA: TGTGCCTGGAACGTGGGGCCGTACGAGCAGTACGTC.

As DNA, the CDR3 is TGTGCCAGCAACAGGGGTAATTCACCCCTCCACTTT. Its protein is CASNRGNSPLHF. This chain connects TRBV9 to TRBJ1-6; 7 positions match TRBD1. Unmatched junction bases numbered 0, after V lost 6 bases and J lost 6 bases. This CDR3 contains 12 residues. Germline lookup yields CDR1 SGDLS and CDR2 YYNGEE.

This clone was recorded only once. The rearrangement uses TRBV4-1 and TRBJ2-3, with TRBD1 as a possible D gene (6 bases). From germline, CDR1 is MGHRA and CDR2 YSYEKL. The CDR3 spans 16 residues. The V and J ends lost 1 base and 6 bases respectively, with 17 bases between them. CDR3 protein: CASSQVPGTSRDTQYF. The DNA of the CDR3 is TGCGCCAGCAGCCAAGTCCCCGGGACATCGCGGGATACGCAGTATTTT.

The DNA of the CDR3 is TGTGCCAGCAGCTTGGGCTTCTCAGGGTTGGGCACCGGGGAGCTGTTTTTT. Protein sequence: CASSLGFSGLGTGELFF. The J gene is TRBJ2-2, the V gene TRBV5-4, with D maybe TRBD1 (5 bases). V shed 0 bases and J shed 4 bases, with 16 bases lying between them. This CDR3 is built from 17 residues. Germline values: CDR1 SGHNT, CDR2 YYREEE (reference sequence).

This clone was detected a few times. This rearrangement joins TRBV19 to TRBJ2-1; 12 bases align to TRBD1. The CDR3 has 17 amino acids. The V segment lost 2 bases and the J segment 8 bases; nucleotides outside the gene matches: 10. Germline V gene lookup returns CDR1 LNHDA and CDR2 SQIVND (reference sequence). Here the CDR3 DNA reads TGTGCCAGTAGTATAAGGGGCCGGGACAGGGGGCTCGATGAGCAGTTCTTC. Its protein product is CASSIRGRDRGLDEQFF.

The CDR3 bases are TGCGCCAGCAGTGAGGGAGGCAATCAGCCCCAGCATTTT. Its translation: CASSEGGNQPQHF. The genes are TRBV10-1 and TRBJ1-5, with no clear D. This CDR3 contains 13 residues. With 2 bases removed from V and 2 bases from J, the gap between germline ends came to 4 bases. CDR1 is WNHNN, CDR2 SYGVQD, per germline (reference sequence).

The chain combines TRBV7-2 with TRBJ1-1, with 8 positions matching TRBD1. After removal of 0 bases from V and 8 bases from J, the junction contained 5 bases not matched to a gene. The CDR3 length is 14 residues. CDR1 is SGHTA, CDR2 FQGNSA, per germline. The CDR3 DNA follows: TGTGCCAGCAGCTTAGCTGGGAACAGGGGGGAAGCTTTCTTT. This codes for CASSLAGNRGEAFF.

The chain combines TRBV18 with TRBJ2-7, with 8 bases that match TRBD2. The V segment lost 0 bases and the J segment 1 base; nucleotides outside the gene matches: 5. The CDR3 consists of 16 residues. Germline V gene data show CDR1 as KGHSH and CDR2 as LQKENI. The CDR3, as DNA: TGTGCCAGCTCACCACCGGACGGGGGGGGTTCCTACGAGCAGTACTTC. Amino acids: CASSPPDGGGSYEQYF.